This is a list of T cell receptor beta chains from one sample in a study of blood T cell repertoires in COVID-19. The protocol was immunoSEQ multiplex PCR, while the TCRdb copy is restricted to in-frame clones and leaves out a portion. In the table there are 100,000 to 150,000 clones, around 88% of which are singletons. The source material was peripheral blood. These receptors came from a man between 50 and 59 years old with acute or convalescent COVID-19. CDR3s include the opening cysteine and the closing phenylalanine or tryptophan. The D gene is left open where the match is weak. Part of the rows lack a size; the others show once, few, many or a class for expanded clones.

v_gene	d_gene	abundance	len	j_gene	CDR3aa	CDR3nt
TRBV12-5	TRBD2	NA	17	TRBJ2-1	CASGLPGLASGGNEQFF	TGTGCTAGTGGTTTGCCGGGACTAGCGAGCGGCGGTAATGAGCAGTTCTTC
TRBV7-9	NA	NA	14	TRBJ1-2	CASSLAGVNYGYTF	TGTGCCAGCAGCTTAGCCGGGGTTAACTATGGCTACACCTTC
TRBV18	TRBD1	NA	14	TRBJ1-2	CASSPVDRGPGYTF	TGTGCCAGCTCACCCGTGGACAGGGGGCCAGGCTACACCTTC
TRBV2	TRBD1	NA	13	TRBJ1-1	CASSRTGGTEAFF	TGTGCCAGCAGTCGGACAGGGGGCACTGAAGCTTTCTTT
TRBV4-2	TRBD1	NA	17	TRBJ1-3	CASSQDPGGHSGNTIYF	TGTGCCAGCAGCCAAGACCCAGGGGGCCACTCTGGAAACACCATATATTTT
TRBV10-3	NA	NA	12	TRBJ2-3	CAISELTDTQYF	TGTGCCATCAGTGAGTTAACAGATACGCAGTATTTT
TRBV5-4	NA	NA	12	TRBJ1-2	CASSGGLYGYTF	TGTGCCAGCAGCGGGGGCCTCTATGGCTACACCTTC
TRBV5-1	NA	NA	17	TRBJ1-4	CASSSTGHLATNEKLFF	TGCGCCAGCAGCTCCACGGGACACCTTGCAACTAATGAAAAACTGTTTTTT
TRBV10-3	NA	few	19	TRBJ2-1	CAISESDGQAFHPYNEQFF	TGTGCCATCAGTGAGTCTGACGGTCAGGCTTTCCACCCCTACAATGAGCAGTTCTTC
TRBV3-1/TRBV3-2	NA	NA	12	TRBJ1-1	CASSPRTAEAFF	TGTGCCAGCAGCCCGCGGACTGCTGAAGCTTTCTTT
TRBV18	TRBD1	few	14	TRBJ2-2	CASSKGQPSGELFF	TGTGCCAGCTCAAAGGGACAGCCCAGCGGGGAGCTGTTTTTT
TRBV27	TRBD2	NA	13	TRBJ2-3	CASSLWGGDTQYF	TGTGCCAGCAGTTTGTGGGGGGGTGATACGCAGTATTTT
TRBV9	TRBD1	NA	12	TRBJ1-2	CASSVDRGPINF	TGTGCCAGCAGCGTAGACAGGGGGCCCATAAACTTC
TRBV2	NA	NA	12	TRBJ1-6	CASSLDSSPLHF	TGTGCCAGCAGTCTGGACAGTTCACCCCTCCACTTT
TRBV19	NA	NA	14	TRBJ1-5	CASSIFQGSQPQHF	TGTGCCAGTAGTATTTTCCAGGGAAGTCAGCCCCAGCATTTT
TRBV7-9	NA	NA	14	TRBJ2-7	CASSLSGSSYEQYF	TGTGCCAGCAGCCTCTCCGGGAGCTCCTACGAGCAGTACTTC
TRBV4-1	TRBD2	once	18	TRBJ2-3	CASSQQIRTSGRTDTQYF	TGCGCCAGCAGCCAACAAATCCGGACTAGCGGGAGAACAGATACGCAGTATTTT
TRBV20-1	NA	NA	11	TRBJ2-7	CSAPPQGAQYF	TGCAGTGCACCTCCCCAGGGTGCGCAGTACTTC
TRBV7-9	TRBD1	NA	18	TRBJ1-5	CASSPGQDAGYSNQPQHF	TGTGCCAGCAGCCCCGGACAGGACGCCGGGTATAGCAATCAGCCCCAGCATTTT
TRBV27	NA	NA	13	TRBJ1-3	CASSSLLGNTIYF	TGTGCCAGCAGTTCGTTACTTGGAAACACCATATATTTT
TRBV29-1	TRBD1	NA	14	TRBJ1-1	CSVANGQGSSESFF	TGCAGCGTGGCGAACGGACAGGGGTCGAGTGAATCTTTCTTT
TRBV4-2	TRBD2	NA	16	TRBJ2-4	CASSVGRAGEENIQYF	TGTGCCAGCAGCGTCGGCCGGGCGGGAGAAGAGAACATTCAGTACTTC
TRBV5-1	TRBD1	once	16	TRBJ1-4	CASSYEPGQLNEKLFF	TGCGCCAGCAGCTATGAACCGGGACAGCTCAATGAAAAACTGTTTTTT
TRBV30	NA	once	14	TRBJ1-2	CACPNGVVGYGYTF	TGTGCCTGCCCCAACGGGGTAGTAGGGTATGGCTACACCTTC
TRBV7-9	TRBD1	NA	14	TRBJ1-2	CASSLDQGANGYTF	TGTGCCAGCAGCTTAGATCAGGGGGCGAATGGCTACACCTTC
TRBV4-1	TRBD2	few	16	TRBJ2-2	CASSQVVQREGRELFF	TGCGCCAGCAGCCAAGTAGTCCAGCGGGAGGGGAGGGAGCTGTTTTTT
TRBV14	NA	NA	15	TRBJ1-3	CASSQRATSGNTIYF	TGTGCCAGCAGCCAACGCGCCACCTCTGGAAACACCATATATTTT